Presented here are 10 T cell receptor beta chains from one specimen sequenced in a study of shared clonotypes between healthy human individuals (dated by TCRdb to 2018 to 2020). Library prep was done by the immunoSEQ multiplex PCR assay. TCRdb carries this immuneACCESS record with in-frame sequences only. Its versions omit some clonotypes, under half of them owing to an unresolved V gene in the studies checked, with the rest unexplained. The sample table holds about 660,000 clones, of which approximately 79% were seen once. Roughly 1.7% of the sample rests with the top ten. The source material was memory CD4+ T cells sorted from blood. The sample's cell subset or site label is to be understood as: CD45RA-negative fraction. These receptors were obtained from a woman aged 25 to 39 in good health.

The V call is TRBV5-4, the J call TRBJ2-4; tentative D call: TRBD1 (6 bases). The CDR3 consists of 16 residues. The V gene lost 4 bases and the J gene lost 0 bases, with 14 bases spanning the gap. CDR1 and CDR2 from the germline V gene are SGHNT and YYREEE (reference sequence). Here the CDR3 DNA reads TGTGCCAGCAGCGATGTCGGCAGGGGAGCCAAAAACATTCAGTACTTC. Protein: CASSDVGRGAKNIQYF.

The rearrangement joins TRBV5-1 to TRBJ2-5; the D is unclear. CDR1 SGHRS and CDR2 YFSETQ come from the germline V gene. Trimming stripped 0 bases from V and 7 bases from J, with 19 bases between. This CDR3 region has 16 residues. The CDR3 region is CASSLDVRDQSGTQYF. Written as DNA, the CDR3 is TGCGCCAGCAGCTTGGACGTCCGCGACCAATCTGGGACCCAGTACTTC.

The CDR3 spells CASASGTGGTGELFF. CDR3 nucleotide sequence: TGCGCCAGCGCCTCCGGGACAGGGGGCACCGGGGAGCTGTTTTTT. The V gene is TRBV5-1, the J gene TRBJ2-2; the match to TRBD1 covers 11 bases. Trimming took 7 bases from V and 4 from J; bases not matched to a gene: 6. This CDR3 spans 15 amino acids. Looked up from germline, CDR1 is SGHRS and CDR2 is YFSETQ.

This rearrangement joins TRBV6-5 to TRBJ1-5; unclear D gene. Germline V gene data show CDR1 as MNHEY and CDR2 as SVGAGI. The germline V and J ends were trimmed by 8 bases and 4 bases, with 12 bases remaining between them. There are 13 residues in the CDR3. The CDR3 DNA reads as TGTGCCAGCGCTATCGCGGGGAATCAGCCCCAGCATTTT. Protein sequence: CASAIAGNQPQHF.

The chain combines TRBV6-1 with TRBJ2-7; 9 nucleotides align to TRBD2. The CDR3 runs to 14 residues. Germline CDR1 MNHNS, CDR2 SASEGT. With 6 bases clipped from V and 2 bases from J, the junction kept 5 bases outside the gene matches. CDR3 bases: TGTGCCAGCAGCGTGACTAGCGGCCCCTACGAGCAGTACTTC. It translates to CASSVTSGPYEQYF.

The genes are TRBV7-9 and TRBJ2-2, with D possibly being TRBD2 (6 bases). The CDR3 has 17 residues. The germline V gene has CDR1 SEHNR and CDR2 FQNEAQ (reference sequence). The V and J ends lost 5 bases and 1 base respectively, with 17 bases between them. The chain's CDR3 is CASSTSPGLRNTGELFF. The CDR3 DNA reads TGTGCCAGCAGCACCTCTCCGGGACTCCGGAACACCGGGGAGCTGTTTTTT.

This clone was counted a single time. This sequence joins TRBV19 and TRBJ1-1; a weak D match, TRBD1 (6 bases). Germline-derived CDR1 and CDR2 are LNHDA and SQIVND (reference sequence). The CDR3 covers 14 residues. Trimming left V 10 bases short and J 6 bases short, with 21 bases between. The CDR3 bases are TGTGCCACTAACCCTGCGGGGGGCGCCTCTGAAGCTTTCTTT. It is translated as CATNPAGGASEAFF.

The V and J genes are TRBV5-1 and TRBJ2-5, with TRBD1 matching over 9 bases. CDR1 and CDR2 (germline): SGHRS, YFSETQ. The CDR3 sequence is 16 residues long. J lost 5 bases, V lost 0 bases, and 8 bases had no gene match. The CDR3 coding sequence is TGCGCCAGCAGCTTGGACAGGGGGCGTCTGGTCGAGACCCAGTACTTC. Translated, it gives CASSLDRGRLVETQYF.

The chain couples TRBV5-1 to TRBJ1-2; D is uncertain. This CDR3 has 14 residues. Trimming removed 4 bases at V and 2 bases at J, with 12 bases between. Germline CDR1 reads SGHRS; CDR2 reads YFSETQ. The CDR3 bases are TGCGCCAGCAGCCCCGGACCGGGCAACTATGGCTACACCTTC. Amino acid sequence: CASSPGPGNYGYTF.

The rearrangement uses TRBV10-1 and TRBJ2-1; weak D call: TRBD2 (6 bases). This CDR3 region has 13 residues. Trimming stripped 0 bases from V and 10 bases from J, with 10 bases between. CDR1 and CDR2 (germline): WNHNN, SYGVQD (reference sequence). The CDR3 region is CASSESGRGEQFF. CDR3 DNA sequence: TGCGCCAGCAGTGAGTCAGGCCGGGGGGAGCAGTTCTTC.